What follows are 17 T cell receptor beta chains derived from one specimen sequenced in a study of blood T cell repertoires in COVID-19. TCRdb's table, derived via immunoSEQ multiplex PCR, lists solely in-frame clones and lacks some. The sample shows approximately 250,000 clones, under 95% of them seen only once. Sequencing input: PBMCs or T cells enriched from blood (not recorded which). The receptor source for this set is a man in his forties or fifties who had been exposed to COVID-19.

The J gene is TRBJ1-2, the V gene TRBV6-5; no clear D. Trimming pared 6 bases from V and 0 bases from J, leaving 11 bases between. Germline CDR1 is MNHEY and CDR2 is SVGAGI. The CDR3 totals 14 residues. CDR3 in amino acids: CASRKIGANYGYTF. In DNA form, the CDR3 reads TGTGCCAGCAGAAAAATTGGAGCTAACTATGGCTACACCTTC.

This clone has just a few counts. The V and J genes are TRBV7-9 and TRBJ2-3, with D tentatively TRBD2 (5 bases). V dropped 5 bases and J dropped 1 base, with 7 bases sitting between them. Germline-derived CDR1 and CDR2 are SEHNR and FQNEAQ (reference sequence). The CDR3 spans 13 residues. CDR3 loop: CASSPGGTDTQYF. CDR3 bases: TGTGCCAGCAGCCCCGGGGGCACAGATACGCAGTATTTT.

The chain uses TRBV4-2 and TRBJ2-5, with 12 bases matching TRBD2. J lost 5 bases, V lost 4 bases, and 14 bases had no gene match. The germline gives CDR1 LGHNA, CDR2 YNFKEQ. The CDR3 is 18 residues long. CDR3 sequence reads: CASSRGSGLAGGVETQYF. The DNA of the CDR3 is TGTGCCAGCAGCCGAGGATCCGGGCTAGCGGGAGGGGTTGAGACCCAGTACTTC.

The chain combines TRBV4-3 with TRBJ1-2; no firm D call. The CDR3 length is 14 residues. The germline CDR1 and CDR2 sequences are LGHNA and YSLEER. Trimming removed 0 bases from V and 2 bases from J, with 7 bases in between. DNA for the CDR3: TGCGCCAGCAGCCAAGATCTAAGCAACTATGGCTACACCTTC. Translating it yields CASSQDLSNYGYTF.

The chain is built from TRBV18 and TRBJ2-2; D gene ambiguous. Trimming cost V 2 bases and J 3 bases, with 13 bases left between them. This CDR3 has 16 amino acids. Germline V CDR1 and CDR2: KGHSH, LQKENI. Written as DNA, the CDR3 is TGTGCCAGCTCACCAAACAGCCTATTGGACACCGGGGAGCTGTTTTTT. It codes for CASSPNSLLDTGELFF.

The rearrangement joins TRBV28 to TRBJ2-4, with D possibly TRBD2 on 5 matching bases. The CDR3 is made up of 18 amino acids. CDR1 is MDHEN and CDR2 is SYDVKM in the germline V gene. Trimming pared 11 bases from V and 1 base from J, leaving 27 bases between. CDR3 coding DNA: TGTGCCTCCGGAATACCGGGCGGCGAAGGGAGCGCCAAAAACATTCAGTACTTC. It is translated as CASGIPGGEGSAKNIQYF.

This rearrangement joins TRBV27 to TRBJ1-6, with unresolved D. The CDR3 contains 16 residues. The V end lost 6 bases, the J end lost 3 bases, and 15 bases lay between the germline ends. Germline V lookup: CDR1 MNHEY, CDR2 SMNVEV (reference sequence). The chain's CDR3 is CASSSLVQVYNSPLHF. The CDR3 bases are TGTGCCAGCAGCTCCCTGGTCCAGGTCTATAATTCACCCCTCCACTTT.

As DNA, the CDR3 is TGTGCCAGCAGCCCGCGGTCTATCGTGGGAGGGATTACAGATACGCAGTATTTT. Protein: CASSPRSIVGGITDTQYF. V usage is TRBV3-1 (or the pseudogene TRBV3-2) and J usage is TRBJ2-3; 7 nucleotides agree with TRBD2. Losses at the gene ends were 4 bases for V and 3 bases for J; bases not matched to a gene: 16. The CDR3 has 18 amino acids. From germline, CDR1 is LGHDT and CDR2 YNNKEL (reference sequence).

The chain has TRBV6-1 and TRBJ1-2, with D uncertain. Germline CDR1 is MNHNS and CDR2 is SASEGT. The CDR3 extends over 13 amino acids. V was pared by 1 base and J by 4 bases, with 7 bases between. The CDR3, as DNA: TGTGCCAGCAGTGAAGGAGGATTCTATGGCTACACCTTC. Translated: CASSEGGFYGYTF.

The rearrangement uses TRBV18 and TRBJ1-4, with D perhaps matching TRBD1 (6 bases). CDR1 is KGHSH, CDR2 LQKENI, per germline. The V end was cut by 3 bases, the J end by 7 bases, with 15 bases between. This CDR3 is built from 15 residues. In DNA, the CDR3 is TGTGCCAGCTCACCCCAGGGGATGGGGAGTGAAAAACTGTTTTTT. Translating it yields CASSPQGMGSEKLFF. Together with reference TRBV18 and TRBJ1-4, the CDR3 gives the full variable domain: NAGVMQNPRHLVRRRGQEARLRCSPMKGHSHVYWYRQLPEEGLKFMVYLQKENIIDESGMPKERFSAEFPKEGPSILRIQQVVRGDSAAYFCASSPQGMGSEKLFFGSGTQLSVL.

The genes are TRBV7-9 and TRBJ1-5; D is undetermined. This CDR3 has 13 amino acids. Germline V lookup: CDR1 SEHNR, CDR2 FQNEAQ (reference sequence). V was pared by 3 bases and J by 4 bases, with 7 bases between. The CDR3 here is CASSFGQNQPQHF. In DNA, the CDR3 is TGTGCCAGCAGCTTTGGGCAAAATCAGCCCCAGCATTTT.

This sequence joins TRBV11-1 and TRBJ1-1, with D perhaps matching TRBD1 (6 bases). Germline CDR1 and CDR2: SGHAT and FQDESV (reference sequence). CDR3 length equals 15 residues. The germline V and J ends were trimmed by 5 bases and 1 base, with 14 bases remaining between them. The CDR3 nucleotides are TGTGCCAGCAGCGTAGGGCGGACAGCGAACACTGAAGCTTTCTTT. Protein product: CASSVGRTANTEAFF.

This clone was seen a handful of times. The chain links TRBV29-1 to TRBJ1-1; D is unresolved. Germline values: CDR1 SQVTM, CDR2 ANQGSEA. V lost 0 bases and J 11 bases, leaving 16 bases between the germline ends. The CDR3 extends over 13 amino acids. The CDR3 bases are TGCAGCGTTGAAGAGGTCACGCGAACGGTGGCTTTCTTT. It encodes CSVEEVTRTVAFF.

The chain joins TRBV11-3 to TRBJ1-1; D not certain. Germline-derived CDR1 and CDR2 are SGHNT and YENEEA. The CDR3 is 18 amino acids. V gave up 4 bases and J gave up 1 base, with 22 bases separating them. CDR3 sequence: CASSSSGLWYPRNTEAFF. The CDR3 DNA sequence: TGTGCCAGCAGCTCAAGCGGCTTGTGGTACCCTCGGAACACTGAAGCTTTCTTT. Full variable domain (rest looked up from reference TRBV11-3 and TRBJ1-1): EAGVVQSPRYKIIEKKQPVAFWCNPISGHNTLYWYLQNLGQGPELLIRYENEEAVDDSQLPKDRFSAERLKGVDSTLKIQPAELGDSAVYLCASSSSGLWYPRNTEAFFGQGTRLTVV.

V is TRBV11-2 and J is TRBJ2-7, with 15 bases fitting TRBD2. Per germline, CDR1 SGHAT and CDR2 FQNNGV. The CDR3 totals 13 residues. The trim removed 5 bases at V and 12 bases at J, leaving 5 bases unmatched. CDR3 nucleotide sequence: TGTGCCAGCAGCCCGGGACTAGCGGGAGGATTGTACTTC. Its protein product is CASSPGLAGGLYF.

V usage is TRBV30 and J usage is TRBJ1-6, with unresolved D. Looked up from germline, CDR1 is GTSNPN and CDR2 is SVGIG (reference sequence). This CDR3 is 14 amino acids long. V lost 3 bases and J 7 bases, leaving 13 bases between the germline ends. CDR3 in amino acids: CAWRVRIMNSPLHF. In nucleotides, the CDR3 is TGTGCCTGGAGAGTCAGAATTATGAATTCACCCCTCCACTTT. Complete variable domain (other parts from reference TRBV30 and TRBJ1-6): SQTIHQWPATLVQPVGSPLSLECTVEGTSNPNLYWYRQAAGRGLQLLFYSVGIGQISSEVPQNLSASRPQDRQFILSSKKLLLSDSGFYLCAWRVRIMNSPLHFGNGTRLTVT.

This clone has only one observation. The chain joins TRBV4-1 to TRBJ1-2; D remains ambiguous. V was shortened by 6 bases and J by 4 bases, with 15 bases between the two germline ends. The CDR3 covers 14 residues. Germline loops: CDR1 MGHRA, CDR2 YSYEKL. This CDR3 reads CASSPLGGVYGYTF. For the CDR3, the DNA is TGCGCCAGCAGTCCTTTAGGTGGAGTCTATGGCTACACCTTC.